This section outlines one T cell receptor beta chain sequence together with its context. The source of the sample is a study of cytomegalovirus exposure and HLA in healthy donors. Turning to the study itself: The 100 to 150 validation repertoires and the approximately 700 first-cohort repertoires shared a platform, a later analysis reported.

The CDR3 has 14 amino acids. Per germline, CDR1 MNHEY and CDR2 SMNVEV (reference sequence). V was trimmed by 4 bases and J by 4 bases, leaving 12 bases between them. TCRdb's table, derived via immunoSEQ multiplex PCR, lists solely in-frame clones and lacks some. The table includes 200,000 or so clones, around 84% detected once. This chain joins TRBV27 and TRBJ2-3; D possibly corresponds to TRBD1 (5 bases). This sequence originates from a woman under 40 in good health and CMV-seropositive. Sequencing was performed on PBMCs. CDR3 sequence (DNA): TGTGCCAGCAGTTCAGGGTTTTCCGCAGATACGCAGTATTTT. Translating gives CASSSGFSADTQYF.